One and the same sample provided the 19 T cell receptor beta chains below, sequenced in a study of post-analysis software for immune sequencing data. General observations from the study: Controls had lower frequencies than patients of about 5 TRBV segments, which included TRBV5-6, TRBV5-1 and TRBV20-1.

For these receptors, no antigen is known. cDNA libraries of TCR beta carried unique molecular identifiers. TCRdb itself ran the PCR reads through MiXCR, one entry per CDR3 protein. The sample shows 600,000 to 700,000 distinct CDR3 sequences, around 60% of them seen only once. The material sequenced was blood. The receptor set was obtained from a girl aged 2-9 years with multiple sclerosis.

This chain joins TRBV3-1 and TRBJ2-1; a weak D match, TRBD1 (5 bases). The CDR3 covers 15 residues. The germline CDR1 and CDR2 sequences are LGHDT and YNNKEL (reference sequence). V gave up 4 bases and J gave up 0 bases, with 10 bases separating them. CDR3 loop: CASSRRTSSYNEQFF. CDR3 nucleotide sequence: TGTGCCAGCAGCCGCCGGACAAGCTCCTACAATGAGCAGTTCTTC.

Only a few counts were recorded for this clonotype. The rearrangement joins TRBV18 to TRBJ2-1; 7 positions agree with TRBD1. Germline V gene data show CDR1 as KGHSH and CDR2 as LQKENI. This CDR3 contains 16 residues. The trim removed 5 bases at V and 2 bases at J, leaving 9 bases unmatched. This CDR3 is CASSGNADRTYNEQFF. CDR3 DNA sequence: TGTGCCAGCTCAGGAAATGCGGACAGGACCTACAATGAGCAGTTCTTC.

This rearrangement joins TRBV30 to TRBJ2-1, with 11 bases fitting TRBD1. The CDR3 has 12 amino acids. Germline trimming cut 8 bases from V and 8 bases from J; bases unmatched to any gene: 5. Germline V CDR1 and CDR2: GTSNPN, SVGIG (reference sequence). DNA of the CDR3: TGTGCCCTGGACAGGGGGCGCGATGAGCAGTTCTTC. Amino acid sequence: CALDRGRDEQFF.

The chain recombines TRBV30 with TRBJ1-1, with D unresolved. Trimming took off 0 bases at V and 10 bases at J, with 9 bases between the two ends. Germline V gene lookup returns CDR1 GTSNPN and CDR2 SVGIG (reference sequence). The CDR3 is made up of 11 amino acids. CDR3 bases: TGTGCCTGGAGTGTTATGCGGGGAGCTTTCTTT. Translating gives CAWSVMRGAFF. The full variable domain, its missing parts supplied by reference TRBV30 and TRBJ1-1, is SQTIHQWPATLVQPVGSPLSLECTVEGTSNPNLYWYRQAAGRGLQLLFYSVGIGQISSEVPQNLSASRPQDRQFILSSKKLLLSDSGFYLCAWSVMRGAFFGQGTRLTVV.

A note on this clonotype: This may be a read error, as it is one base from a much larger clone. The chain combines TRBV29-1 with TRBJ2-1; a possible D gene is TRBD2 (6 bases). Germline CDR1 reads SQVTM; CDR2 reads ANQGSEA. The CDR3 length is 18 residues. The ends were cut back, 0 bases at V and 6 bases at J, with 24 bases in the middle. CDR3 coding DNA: TGCAGCGTTGAAGATACTTCGGGCGGGACCTATTACCGCAATGAGCAGTTCTTC. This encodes CSVEDTSGGTYYRNEQFF.

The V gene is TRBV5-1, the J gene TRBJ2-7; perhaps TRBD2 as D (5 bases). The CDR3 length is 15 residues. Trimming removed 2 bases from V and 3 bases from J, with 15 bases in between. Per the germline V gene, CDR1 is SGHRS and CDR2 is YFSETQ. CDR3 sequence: CASSFSSSLNYEQYF. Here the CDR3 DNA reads TGCGCCAGCAGCTTTAGCTCTAGCCTCAACTACGAGCAGTACTTC.

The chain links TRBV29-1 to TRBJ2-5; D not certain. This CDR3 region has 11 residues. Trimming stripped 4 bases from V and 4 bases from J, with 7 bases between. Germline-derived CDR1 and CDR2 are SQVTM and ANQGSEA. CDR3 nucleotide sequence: TGCAGCGTTGCTCCGTCAGAGACCCAGTACTTC. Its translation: CSVAPSETQYF.

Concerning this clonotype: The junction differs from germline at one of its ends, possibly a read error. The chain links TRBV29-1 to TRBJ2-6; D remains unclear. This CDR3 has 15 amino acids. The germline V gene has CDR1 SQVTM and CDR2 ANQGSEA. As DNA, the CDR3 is TGCAGCGTCGAAGATCCCACAACTGGGGCCAACGTCCTGACTTTC. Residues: CSVEDPTTGANVLTF.

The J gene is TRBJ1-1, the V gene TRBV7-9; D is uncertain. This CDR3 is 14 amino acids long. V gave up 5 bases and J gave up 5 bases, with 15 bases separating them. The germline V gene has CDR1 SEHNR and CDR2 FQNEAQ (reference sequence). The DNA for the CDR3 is TGTGCCAGCAGCGCCATGTCCGGATTTACTGAAGCTTTCTTT. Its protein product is CASSAMSGFTEAFF.

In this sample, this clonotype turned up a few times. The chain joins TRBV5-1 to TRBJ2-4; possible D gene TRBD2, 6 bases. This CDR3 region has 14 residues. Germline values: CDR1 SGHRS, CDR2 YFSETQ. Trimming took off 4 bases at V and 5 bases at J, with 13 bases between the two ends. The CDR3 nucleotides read TGCGCCAGCAGCGCGGGGACCATAGAAAACATTCAGTACTTC. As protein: CASSAGTIENIQYF.

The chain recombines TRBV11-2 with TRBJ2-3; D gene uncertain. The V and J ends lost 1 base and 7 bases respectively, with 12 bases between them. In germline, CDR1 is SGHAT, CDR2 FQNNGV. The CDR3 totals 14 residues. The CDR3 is CASSLVPTGHTQYF. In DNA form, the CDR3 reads TGTGCCAGCAGCTTAGTTCCCACCGGCCATACGCAGTATTTT. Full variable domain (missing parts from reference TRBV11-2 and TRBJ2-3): EAGVAQSPRYKIIEKRQSVAFWCNPISGHATLYWYQQILGQGPKLLIQFQNNGVVDDSQLPKDRFSAERLKGVDSTLKIQPAKLEDSAVYLCASSLVPTGHTQYFGPGTRLTVL.

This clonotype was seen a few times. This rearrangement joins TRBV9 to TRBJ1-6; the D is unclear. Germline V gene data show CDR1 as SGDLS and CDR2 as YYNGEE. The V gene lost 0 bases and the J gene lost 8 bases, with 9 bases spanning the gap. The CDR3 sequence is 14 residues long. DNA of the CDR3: TGTGCCAGCAGCGTAGATCCCTTCTATTCACCCCTCCACTTT. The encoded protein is CASSVDPFYSPLHF.

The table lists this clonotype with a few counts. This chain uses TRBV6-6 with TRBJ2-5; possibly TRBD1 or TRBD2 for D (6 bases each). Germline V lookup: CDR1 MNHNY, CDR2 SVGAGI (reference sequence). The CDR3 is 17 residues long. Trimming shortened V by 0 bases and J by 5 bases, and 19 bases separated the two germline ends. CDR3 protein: CASSYSLQRGARETQYF. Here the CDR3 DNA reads TGTGCCAGCAGTTACTCTCTTCAGAGGGGGGCGAGGGAGACCCAGTACTTC.

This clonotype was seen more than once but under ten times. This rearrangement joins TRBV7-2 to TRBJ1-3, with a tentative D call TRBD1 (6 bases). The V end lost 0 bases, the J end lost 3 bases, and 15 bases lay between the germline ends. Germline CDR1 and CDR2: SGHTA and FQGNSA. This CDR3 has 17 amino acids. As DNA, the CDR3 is TGTGCCAGCAGCTTAGCACCCCCGACAGGCAGTGGAAACACCATATATTTT. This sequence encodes CASSLAPPTGSGNTIYF.

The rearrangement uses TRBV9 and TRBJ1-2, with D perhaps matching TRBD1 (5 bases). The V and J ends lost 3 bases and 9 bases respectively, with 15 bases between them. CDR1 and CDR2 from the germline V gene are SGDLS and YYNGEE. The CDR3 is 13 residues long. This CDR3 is CASSGYGGGSYTF. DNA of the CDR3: TGTGCCAGCAGCGGCTACGGGGGGGGAAGCTACACCTTC.

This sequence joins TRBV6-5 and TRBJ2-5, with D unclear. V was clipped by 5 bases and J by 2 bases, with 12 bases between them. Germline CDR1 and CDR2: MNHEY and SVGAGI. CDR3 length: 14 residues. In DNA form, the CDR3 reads TGTGCCAGCAGTAGATCCCGGGTTCAAGAGACCCAGTACTTC. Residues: CASSRSRVQETQYF.

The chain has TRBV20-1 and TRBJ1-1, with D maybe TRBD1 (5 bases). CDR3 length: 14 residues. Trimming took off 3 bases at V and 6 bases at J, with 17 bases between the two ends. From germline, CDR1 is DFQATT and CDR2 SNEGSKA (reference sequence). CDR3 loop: CSASPTGESSEAFF. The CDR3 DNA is TGCAGTGCTAGCCCGACGGGGGAAAGTTCTGAAGCTTTCTTT.

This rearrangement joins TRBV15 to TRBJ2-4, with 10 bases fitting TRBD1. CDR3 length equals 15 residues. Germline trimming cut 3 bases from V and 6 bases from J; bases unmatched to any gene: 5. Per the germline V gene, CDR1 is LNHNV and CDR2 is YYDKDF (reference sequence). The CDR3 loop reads CATSSKTGGGNIQYF. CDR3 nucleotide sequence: TGTGCCACCAGCAGTAAGACAGGGGGCGGAAACATTCAGTACTTC.

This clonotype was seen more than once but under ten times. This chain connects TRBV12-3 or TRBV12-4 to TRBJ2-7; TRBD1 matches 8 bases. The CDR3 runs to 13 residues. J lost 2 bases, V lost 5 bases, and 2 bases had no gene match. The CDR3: CASSPGGPYEQYF. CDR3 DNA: TGTGCCAGCAGTCCAGGGGGCCCCTACGAGCAGTACTTC.